This T cell receptor beta chain was identified in a study of blood T cell repertoires in COVID-19 (dated by TCRdb to 2018 to 2020). Regarding the study in general: Samples covering the acute and convalescent phases of COVID-19 were provided by collaborators in the United States, Italy and Spain. The prospective study material was composed of cDNA or gDNA derived from T cells, B-cell-depleted T cells, or PBMCs. Subjects who had been exposed to COVID-19, were actively infected with it, or had recovered from it provided the deeply sampled blood TCRbeta repertoires that made up the dataset. The repertoires were made available in a free public database intended to serve as a resource for research on the immune response to SARS-CoV-2. The samples were drawn from the first 160 participants of the ongoing ImmuneRACE study and from 950 to 1,500 subjects provided by 6 global collaborators. Nearly every sample came with metadata listing a de-identified subject ID, COVID-19 status, age in years and sex. HLA class I and class II types, where available, came from metadata supplied by the sample provider rather than from assay-based typing. What the research found in general, with its limitations: How much clinical and demographic metadata was included differed by source and by participant, and the metadata was provided uncurated.

The immunoSEQ Assay, a bias-controlled multiplex PCR, was used to amplify TCRbeta CDR3 regions from genomic DNA. In the source study's methods: Within the assay, amplification of reference gene primers was used to estimate how many nucleated cells each sample contained. Sequence reads were collapsed and filtered to measure the absolute abundance of every unique TCRbeta CDR3 rearrangement. For each sample, productive Simpson clonality was calculated as the square root of Simpson's diversity index across productive rearrangements. TCRdb carries this immuneACCESS record with in-frame sequences only. Its versions omit some clonotypes, under half of them owing to an unresolved V gene in the studies checked, with the rest unexplained. The D gene and trimming were derived from the DNA, and the V and J assignments and clone size from that table. Counted in this sample were approximately 57,000 clones; more than 75% of them appeared once. Around 4.5% of the sample lies in the top ten.

The germline V gene gives CDR1 as MNHEY and CDR2 as SVGAGI. Compared with germline, V lacks 5 bases and J lacks 2 bases; bases without a gene match: 6. CDR3 length: 14 amino acids, cysteine to phenylalanine. CDR3 DNA only is kept here, 42 bases in frame from base 1. Whole blood was collected in K2EDTA tubes by collaborating institutions according to the institutions' own protocols. For TCRbeta analysis, collaborators shipped samples as frozen whole blood, isolated PBMCs, or DNA extracted from either of those sample types. This clone was detected only once. Its antigen has not been determined. One base away there is no much larger clone; base qualities are not given.

Recombination joined TRBV6-5 with TRBJ2-7, with 7 bases in between that match TRBD1. Sequenced input: peripheral blood. This clonotype was sampled from a man in his forties or fifties with active COVID-19. DNA sequence: TGTGCCAGCAGTCCCCGGGACAGTACCTACGAGCAGTACTTC. It is translated as CASSPRDSTYEQYF.